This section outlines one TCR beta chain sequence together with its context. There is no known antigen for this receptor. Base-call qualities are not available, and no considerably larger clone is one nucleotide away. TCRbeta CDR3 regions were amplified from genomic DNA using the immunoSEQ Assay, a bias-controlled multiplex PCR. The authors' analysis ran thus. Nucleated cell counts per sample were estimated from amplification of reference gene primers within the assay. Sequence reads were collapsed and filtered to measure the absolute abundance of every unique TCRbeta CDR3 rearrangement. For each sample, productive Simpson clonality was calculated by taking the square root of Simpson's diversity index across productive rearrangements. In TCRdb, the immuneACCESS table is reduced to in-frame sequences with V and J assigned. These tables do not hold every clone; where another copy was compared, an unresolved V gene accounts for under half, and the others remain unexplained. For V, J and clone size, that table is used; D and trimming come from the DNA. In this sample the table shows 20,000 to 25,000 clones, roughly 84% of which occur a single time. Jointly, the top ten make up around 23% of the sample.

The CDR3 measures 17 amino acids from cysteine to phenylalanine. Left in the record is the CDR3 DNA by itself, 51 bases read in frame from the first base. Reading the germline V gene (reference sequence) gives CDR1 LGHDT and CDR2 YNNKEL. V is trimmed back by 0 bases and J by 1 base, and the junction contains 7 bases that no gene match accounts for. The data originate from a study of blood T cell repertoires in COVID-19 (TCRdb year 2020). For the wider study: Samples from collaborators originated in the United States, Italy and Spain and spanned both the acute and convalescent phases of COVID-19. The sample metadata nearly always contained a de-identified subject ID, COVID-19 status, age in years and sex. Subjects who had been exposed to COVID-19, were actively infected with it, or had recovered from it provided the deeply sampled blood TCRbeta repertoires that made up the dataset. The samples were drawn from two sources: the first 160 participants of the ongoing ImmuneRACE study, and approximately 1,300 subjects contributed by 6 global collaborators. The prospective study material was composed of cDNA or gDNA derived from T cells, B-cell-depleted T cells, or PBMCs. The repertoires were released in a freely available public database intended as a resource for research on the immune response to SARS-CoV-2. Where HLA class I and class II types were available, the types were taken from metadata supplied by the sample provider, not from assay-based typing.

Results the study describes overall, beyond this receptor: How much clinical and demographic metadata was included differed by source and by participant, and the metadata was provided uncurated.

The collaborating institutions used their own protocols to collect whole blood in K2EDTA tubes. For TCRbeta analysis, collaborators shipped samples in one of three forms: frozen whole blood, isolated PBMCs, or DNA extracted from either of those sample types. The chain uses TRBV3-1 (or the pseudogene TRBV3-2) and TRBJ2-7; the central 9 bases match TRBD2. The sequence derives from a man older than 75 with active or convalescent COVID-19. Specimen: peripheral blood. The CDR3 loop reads CASSQEGRLAGSYEQYF. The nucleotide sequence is TGTGCCAGCAGCCAAGAAGGGAGGCTAGCGGGGTCCTACGAGCAGTACTTC.